The 26 T cell receptor beta chains reported below all come from one sample, sequenced in a study of OX40 agonist ivuxolimab in advanced cancers. Sequencing used immunoSEQ multiplex PCR; TCRdb keeps in-frame clones, though not all of them. This table holds over 75,000 clones, just over 90% found once. The sequences come from CD4+ or CD8+ T cells sorted from blood, collected in a trial of the OX40 agonist ivuxolimab. The origin of the receptors is an adult with an advanced solid tumor such as melanoma, head and neck, liver or kidney cancer.

CDR3 sequence (DNA): TGCGCCAGCAGCTTGGCGGGGGCAGGGACGAACACTGAAGCTTTCTTT. This codes for CASSLAGAGTNTEAFF. The chain couples TRBV5-1 to TRBJ1-1, with D maybe TRBD1 (6 bases). CDR1 is SGHRS, CDR2 YFSETQ, per germline. The V end lost 0 bases, the J end lost 1 base, and 13 bases lay between the germline ends. The CDR3 sequence is 16 residues long.

This sequence joins TRBV11-3 and TRBJ1-1, with unresolved D. Germline loops: CDR1 SGHNT, CDR2 YENEEA. The CDR3 length is 13 residues. Trimming removed 5 bases from V and 3 bases from J, with 10 bases in between. CDR3 sequence (DNA): TGTGCCAGCAGCGTCGAGGGATACACTGAAGCTTTCTTT. This translates into CASSVEGYTEAFF.

The gene calls are TRBV11-3 and TRBJ2-3; 9 nucleotides line up with TRBD1. The V gene's germline CDR1 is SGHNT and CDR2 YENEEA. The V and J ends lost 3 bases and 3 bases, in that order; junction bases with no gene match: 4. The CDR3 is 15 residues long. CDR3 residues: CASSLGQGMTDTQYF. Written as DNA, the CDR3 is TGTGCCAGCAGCTTGGGACAGGGAATGACAGATACGCAGTATTTT.

This sequence joins TRBV19 and TRBJ1-1; 11 nucleotides match TRBD1. CDR1 LNHDA and CDR2 SQIVND come from the germline V gene (reference sequence). V was pared by 4 bases and J by 0 bases, with 7 bases of the junction left unmatched. This CDR3 has 17 residues. CDR3 nucleotide sequence: TGTGCCAGTAGTAGCCTGGACAGGGGGCTGGTGAACACTGAAGCTTTCTTT. Encoded protein: CASSSLDRGLVNTEAFF.

The rearrangement joins TRBV30 to TRBJ1-5; a possible D gene is TRBD1 (5 bases). CDR1 is GTSNPN, CDR2 SVGIG, per germline (reference sequence). The length of the CDR3 is 14 residues. V lost 1 base and J 2 bases, leaving 9 bases between the germline ends. As DNA, the CDR3 is TGTGCCTGGAGTGGGGGCGGTCGCAATCAGCCCCAGCATTTT. Its translation is CAWSGGGRNQPQHF. The full variable domain, rest sourced from reference TRBV30 and TRBJ1-5, is SQTIHQWPATLVQPVGSPLSLECTVEGTSNPNLYWYRQAAGRGLQLLFYSVGIGQISSEVPQNLSASRPQDRQFILSSKKLLLSDSGFYLCAWSGGGRNQPQHFGDGTRLSIL.

V gene TRBV19 combines with J gene TRBJ2-1; D is possibly TRBD2 (6 bases). The germline V gene encodes CDR1 LNHDA and CDR2 SQIVND (reference sequence). V was pared by 8 bases and J by 8 bases, with 16 bases between. This CDR3 is built from 13 residues. As DNA, the CDR3 is TGTGCCAGTTCAAAGACCGGGACTTATGAGCAGTTCTTC. It translates to CASSKTGTYEQFF.

The chain employs TRBV2 and TRBJ2-5; a possible D gene is TRBD1 (5 bases). CDR3 length: 14 amino acids. Germline-derived CDR1 and CDR2 are SNHLY and FYNNEI. Trimming cost V 4 bases and J 1 base, with 10 bases left between them. The CDR3 loop is CASSVTVIQETQYF. DNA for the CDR3: TGTGCCAGCAGTGTGACAGTCATCCAAGAGACCCAGTACTTC.

The chain is built from TRBV11-3 and TRBJ2-4, with 9 bases matching TRBD1. Germline loops: CDR1 SGHNT, CDR2 YENEEA. With 5 bases clipped from V and 7 bases from J, the junction kept 9 bases outside the gene matches. This CDR3 is 15 amino acids long. In DNA, the CDR3 is TGTGCCAGCAGCCCCCCCGGGACAGGGTGGAACATTCAGTACTTC. Its translation: CASSPPGTGWNIQYF.

Many counts were recorded for this clone. V is TRBV5-4 and J is TRBJ2-1; TRBD2 aligns across 7 bases. The CDR3 sequence is 14 residues long. Germline assignment: CDR1 SGHNT and CDR2 YYREEE (reference sequence). V lost 6 bases and J lost 9; bases outside the gene matches: 12. The CDR3 DNA follows: TGTGCCAGCATAGGGGCTAGCGGTGAGGGTGAGCAGTTCTTC. It codes for CASIGASGEGEQFF.

The chain joins TRBV28 to TRBJ2-2; TRBD2 matches 10 bases. CDR3 length: 16 residues. J lost 7 bases, V lost 4 bases, and 9 bases had no gene match. The germline gives CDR1 MDHEN, CDR2 SYDVKM. The CDR3 nucleotides are TGTGCCAGCAGTTCACGGACTAGCGGTTGGGGCGGGGAGCTGTTTTTT. Amino acids: CASSSRTSGWGGELFF.

The chain has TRBV6-5 and TRBJ2-3, with D possibly matching TRBD1 (6 bases). CDR1 MNHEY and CDR2 SVGAGI come from the germline V gene. This CDR3 is built from 14 residues. V lost 6 bases to trimming and J lost 2 bases, with 12 bases between them. CDR3 amino acids: CASSYDRITDTQYF. CDR3 sequence (DNA): TGTGCCAGCAGCTATGACAGGATCACAGATACGCAGTATTTT.

CDR3 nucleotides: TGTGCCAGCAGCTTTCAAGGGGGAGGCACTGAAGCTTTCTTT. This sequence encodes CASSFQGGGTEAFF. This sequence joins TRBV11-3 and TRBJ1-1; TRBD1 might be the D (6 bases). Germline loops: CDR1 SGHNT, CDR2 YENEEA. Trimming removed 3 bases at V and 4 bases at J, with 12 bases between. This CDR3 contains 14 residues.

This chain connects TRBV5-1 to TRBJ2-5; 12 nucleotides align to TRBD1. The DNA end lines up better with TRBJ2-7; the J call may be wrong. The CDR3 has 17 residues. The germline CDR1 and CDR2 sequences are SGHRS and YFSETQ. CDR3 loop: CASSPGTGGGLAYEQYF. CDR3 DNA: TGCGCCAGCAGCCCCGGGACAGGGGGCGGCCTTGCCTACGAGCAGTACTTC.

The chain links TRBV11-2 to TRBJ2-7; a possible D gene is TRBD2 (6 bases). The CDR3 loop spans 17 amino acids. Trimming shortened V by 0 bases and J by 3 bases, and 18 bases separated the two germline ends. Germline CDR1 SGHAT, CDR2 FQNNGV. CDR3 bases: TGTGCCAGCAGCTTAGATCGGGCGGTCGGAGGGGACTACGAGCAGTACTTC. This encodes CASSLDRAVGGDYEQYF.

This chain joins TRBV5-1 and TRBJ2-2; 11 nucleotides agree with TRBD2. V lost 4 bases, J lost 1 base, and 6 bases stayed unmatched. The CDR3 loop spans 17 amino acids. Germline loops: CDR1 SGHRS, CDR2 YFSETQ. This chain's CDR3 is CASSAPGTSGNTGELFF. In DNA form, the CDR3 reads TGCGCCAGCAGCGCACCCGGGACTAGCGGGAACACCGGGGAGCTGTTTTTT.

J is TRBJ2-2 and V is TRBV28; the match to TRBD2 covers 15 bases. The CDR3 is made up of 18 amino acids. In germline, CDR1 is MDHEN, CDR2 SYDVKM. The V and J ends lost 5 bases and 5 bases, in that order; junction bases with no gene match: 9. CDR3 in amino acids: CASSVPGLAGGGTGELFF. The CDR3 region has the DNA TGTGCCAGCAGTGTACCGGGACTAGCGGGGGGCGGGACCGGGGAGCTGTTTTTT.

J is TRBJ2-1 and V is TRBV28, with 10 bases aligning to TRBD1. The CDR3 extends over 16 amino acids. CDR1 MDHEN and CDR2 SYDVKM come from the germline V gene. V dropped 6 bases and J dropped 8; count of bases not matched to a gene: 13. CDR3 sequence reads: CASRSTGTGDSHEQFF. CDR3 nucleotides: TGTGCCAGCAGGTCAACCGGGACAGGGGATAGTCATGAGCAGTTCTTC.

The chain employs TRBV5-1 and TRBJ2-5, with D possibly matching TRBD2 (5 bases). The germline CDR1 and CDR2 sequences are SGHRS and YFSETQ. The V and J ends lost 0 bases and 5 bases respectively, with 11 bases between them. This CDR3 contains 14 residues. In DNA, the CDR3 is TGCGCCAGCAGCTTGGGAGGGAGAGGCGAGACCCAGTACTTC. Encoded protein: CASSLGGRGETQYF.

The chain joins TRBV6-5 to TRBJ1-2; D may be TRBD1 (5 bases). The CDR3 runs 14 residues. V was trimmed by 5 bases and J by 4 bases, leaving 14 bases between them. Germline V CDR1 and CDR2: MNHEY, SVGAGI. This CDR3 is CASSQGDWGYGYTF. For the CDR3, the DNA is TGTGCCAGCAGTCAAGGGGATTGGGGCTATGGCTACACCTTC.

Here the CDR3 reads CASSIRGPRAGGPGEQFF. The CDR3 DNA is TGTGCCAGTAGTATTAGGGGCCCTCGAGCGGGAGGGCCGGGGGAGCAGTTCTTC. V usage is TRBV19 and J usage is TRBJ2-1; 10 bases fit TRBD2. The germline CDR1 and CDR2 sequences are LNHDA and SQIVND (reference sequence). The CDR3 has 18 amino acids. V shed 3 bases, J shed 10 bases, and the junction held 18 bases outside the gene matches.

The chain carries TRBV27 and TRBJ2-4; D call uncertain. CDR1 and CDR2 (germline): MNHEY, SMNVEV (reference sequence). The CDR3 is 13 residues long. Trimming took off 3 bases at V and 6 bases at J, with 9 bases between the two ends. CDR3 sequence (DNA): TGTGCCAGCAGTTTCGATACCGGAAACATTCAGTACTTC. Encoded protein: CASSFDTGNIQYF.

The chain links TRBV28 to TRBJ2-5; 7 bases align to TRBD1. V trimming: 3 bases; J trimming: 7 bases; junction bases outside the gene matches: 2. The CDR3 is 12 amino acids. Per the germline V gene, CDR1 is MDHEN and CDR2 is SYDVKM. The CDR3 region is CASSLGQRTQYF. The CDR3 nucleotides are TGTGCCAGCAGTTTGGGACAGAGGACCCAGTACTTC.

This clone was seen only once. The V gene is TRBV28, the J gene TRBJ2-3, with a possible D match to TRBD1 (5 bases). CDR1 and CDR2 (germline): MDHEN, SYDVKM. V lost 2 bases to trimming and J lost 6 bases, with 12 bases between them. CDR3 length: 14 residues. The CDR3 reads CASSLRGSGDTQYF. In DNA, the CDR3 is TGTGCCAGCAGTTTAAGGGGATCTGGTGATACGCAGTATTTT.

This clone has a single count. The chain uses TRBV19 and TRBJ2-7; 9 bases agree with TRBD1. The V gene end was trimmed by 3 bases and the J gene end by 2 bases; junction bases not matched to a gene: 5. This CDR3 spans 15 amino acids. The germline V gene encodes CDR1 LNHDA and CDR2 SQIVND (reference sequence). The CDR3 is CASSIYGTGPYEQYF. The DNA for the CDR3 is TGTGCCAGTAGTATCTACGGGACAGGGCCCTACGAGCAGTACTTC.

The rearrangement uses TRBV5-4 and TRBJ2-1; 10 positions match TRBD2. In germline, CDR1 is SGHNT, CDR2 YYREEE (reference sequence). Trimming at V came to 4 bases and at J to 3 bases, leaving 7 bases not matched to a gene. The CDR3 has 16 residues. CDR3 bases: TGTGCCAGCAGCCCCTCCTCTAGCGGGGGCTACAATGAGCAGTTCTTC. It is translated as CASSPSSSGGYNEQFF.

In regard to this clone: The junction differs from germline at one of its ends, possibly a read error. V gene TRBV19 combines with J gene TRBJ2-5; 9 bases agree with TRBD1. The CDR3 is 15 amino acids. Per germline, CDR1 LNHDA and CDR2 SQIVND (reference sequence). CDR3 sequence (DNA): TGTGCCAGTAGTTTAGACTCAACCGGGACAGGGATCCAGTACTTC. It translates to CASSLDSTGTGIQYF.